This TCR beta chain was profiled in a study of T cell repertoires in cytomegalovirus infection. Study in general: Public TCR beta signatures marked donors with CMV infection and the matching HLA.

This clonotype was seen only a few times. Its antigen is unknown. One entry per CDR3 protein, called by TCRdb with MiXCR from the reads. The sample holds about 220,000 distinct CDR3 sequences, 30% to 45% seen once. Study outcomes and limitations: Carriers of CMV and the relevant HLA type were discriminated by public TCR beta frequency. Predominance within the ex vivo response was attributable to HLA-C-restricted CMV-specific TCR beta clonotypes.

The CDR3 length is 15 residues. Trimming stripped 7 bases from V and 10 bases from J, with 20 bases between. CDR1 is MNHNS and CDR2 is SASEGT in the germline V gene. The receptor comes from a human donor in good health (CMV status not recorded). Some clones in this sample may be carry-over from other donors' samples. This chain joins TRBV6-1 and TRBJ1-6; D may be TRBD1 (5 bases). Source: CD8+ T cells from cultured PBMCs, taken from culture after CMV antigen stimulation. This CDR3 reads CASNHHRQFRSPLHF. The CDR3 coding sequence is TGTGCCAGCAATCACCATCGACAGTTTCGATCACCCCTCCACTTT.